The 8 T cell receptor beta chains in this list originate from one sample, sequenced in a study of T cell repertoires in cytomegalovirus infection. TCRdb recomputed calls from the reads with MiXCR, one row per CDR3 protein. This table holds more than 650,000 distinct CDR3 sequences, 35% found once. Sequenced: PBMCs. These receptors were collected from a human donor in good health (CMV status not recorded). Some clones in this sample may be carry-over from other donors' samples.

This clonotype was counted ten times or more. This chain uses TRBV6-5 with TRBJ1-1; no clear D gene. With 2 bases removed from V and 3 bases from J, the gap between germline ends came to 4 bases. Looked up from germline, CDR1 is MNHEY and CDR2 is SVGAGI. There are 12 residues in the CDR3. Written as DNA, the CDR3 is TGTGCCAGCAGTTACGGGGACACTGAAGCTTTCTTT. It translates to CASSYGDTEAFF.

The gene calls are TRBV7-6 and TRBJ2-7; D not certain. The CDR3 runs 14 residues. Germline CDR1 SGHVS, CDR2 FNYEAQ. Trimming shortened V by 4 bases and J by 3 bases, and 13 bases separated the two germline ends. The CDR3: CASSWSDEVYEQYF. The CDR3 nucleotides are TGTGCCAGCAGCTGGTCGGACGAGGTCTACGAGCAGTACTTC.

This clonotype showed up just a few times. The V gene is TRBV10-3, the J gene TRBJ2-1, with 13 bases fitting TRBD2. The CDR3 contains 13 residues. V was pared by 6 bases and J by 12 bases, with 5 bases of the junction left unmatched. Germline CDR1 ENHRY, CDR2 SYGVKD. CDR3 nucleotide sequence: TGTGCCATCAGAGGGACTAGCGGGACGGGGCAGTTCTTC. Translating it yields CAIRGTSGTGQFF.

V and J are TRBV7-9 and TRBJ1-1; possible D gene TRBD1, 5 bases. This CDR3 spans 14 amino acids. Germline V gene lookup returns CDR1 SEHNR and CDR2 FQNEAQ (reference sequence). V lost 6 bases to trimming and J lost 4 bases, with 15 bases between them. The CDR3, as DNA: TGTGCCAGCAGTTCGCCAGGGAGAGGCACTGAAGCTTTCTTT. Residues: CASSSPGRGTEAFF.

The chain recombines TRBV7-6 with TRBJ1-4, with 7 bases fitting TRBD1. The length of the CDR3 is 18 residues. V lost 5 bases to trimming and J lost 2 bases; unmatched junction nucleotides: 14. The germline V gene has CDR1 SGHVS and CDR2 FNYEAQ. The CDR3 DNA sequence: TGTGCCAGCAGCCCTCGACAGGGTTCGGGAAGCACTAATGAAAAACTGTTTTTT. This codes for CASSPRQGSGSTNEKLFF. The complete variable domain, with remaining parts taken from reference TRBV7-6 and TRBJ1-4, reads GAGVSQSPRYKVTKRGQDVALRCDPISGHVSLYWYRQALGQGPEFLTYFNYEAQQDKSGLPNDRFSAERPEGSISTLTIQRTEQRDSAMYRCASSPRQGSGSTNEKLFFGSGTQLSVL.

This chain uses TRBV28 with TRBJ2-5; possibly TRBD1 or TRBD2 for D (5 bases each). Germline V lookup: CDR1 MDHEN, CDR2 SYDVKM. CDR3 length: 15 amino acids. V lost 4 bases and J 2 bases, leaving 14 bases between the germline ends. CDR3 residues: CASSSPGEGQETQYF. CDR3 bases: TGTGCCAGCAGTTCCCCCGGCGAGGGGCAAGAGACCCAGTACTTC.

The V gene is TRBV10-2, the J gene TRBJ2-7, with 7 bases lining up with TRBD1. From germline, CDR1 is WSHSY and CDR2 SAAADI. V dropped 8 bases and J dropped 3; count of bases not matched to a gene: 4. This CDR3 contains 12 residues. This CDR3 is CASGGQSYEQYF. The CDR3 DNA is TGCGCCAGCGGGGGACAGAGCTACGAGCAGTACTTC.

The chain links TRBV4-1 to TRBJ1-4; D gene unclear. This CDR3 comprises 16 residues. In germline, CDR1 is MGHRA, CDR2 YSYEKL. The V end was cut by 4 bases, the J end by 5 bases, with 17 bases between. CDR3 region: CASSLWQEASNEKLFF. The CDR3, as DNA: TGCGCCAGCAGCCTCTGGCAGGAAGCGTCAAATGAAAAACTGTTTTTT.